Presented here are 31 T cell receptor beta chains from one specimen sequenced in a study of cytomegalovirus exposure and HLA in healthy donors. PCR involved 60 Vbeta and 13 Jbeta primers. Profiling relied on immunoSEQ multiplex PCR, and the TCRdb table lists in-frame clones only, not all of them. This table has more than 140,000 clones, 64% appearing once. Sequencing input: PBMCs. The receptors come from a woman younger than 45 in good health and CMV-seropositive.

Only one count was recorded for this clone. The chain combines TRBV19 with TRBJ1-5; D possibly corresponds to TRBD1 (6 bases). Germline CDR1 and CDR2: LNHDA and SQIVND (reference sequence). Trimming left V 7 bases short and J 5 bases short, with 15 bases between. This CDR3 comprises 14 residues. The CDR3 nucleotides are TGTGCCAGTAATCAATTGGACAGACATCAGCCCCAGCATTTT. This encodes CASNQLDRHQPQHF.

Only a few counts were recorded for this clone. This chain connects TRBV21-1 to TRBJ2-2; whether TRBD1, the table's D call, matches the DNA was not checked. TRBV21-1 is a known pseudogene. The CDR3 covers 16 residues. CDR3 coding DNA: TGTGCCAGCAGCACATGGACAGGCGGTAGGACCGGGGAGCTGTTTTTT. Translating it yields CASSTWTGGRTGELFF.

The chain employs TRBV6-1 and TRBJ1-2, with a possible D match to TRBD1 (5 bases). The V and J ends lost 4 bases and 0 bases respectively, with 12 bases between them. The V gene's germline CDR1 is MNHNS and CDR2 SASEGT. CDR3 size: 15 residues. This CDR3 reads CASSGRGFANYGYTF. The CDR3 nucleotides read TGTGCCAGCAGTGGGAGGGGTTTCGCTAACTATGGCTACACCTTC.

This sequence joins TRBV29-1 and TRBJ2-1; 12 nucleotides match TRBD2. CDR3 size: 14 residues. The junction had 4 bases not matched to a gene; V was cut back by 7 bases and J by 3 bases. Germline V gene lookup returns CDR1 SQVTM and CDR2 ANQGSEA. The CDR3 reads CSDMGLAGYNEQFF. CDR3 DNA sequence: TGCAGCGACATGGGACTAGCGGGCTACAATGAGCAGTTCTTC.

The chain combines TRBV19 with TRBJ1-1; D is unclear. The CDR3 loop spans 12 amino acids. V gave up 7 bases and J gave up 2 bases, with 8 bases separating them. Germline V lookup: CDR1 LNHDA, CDR2 SQIVND (reference sequence). CDR3 DNA sequence: TGTGCCAGTATGGCACACAACACTGAAGCTTTCTTT. It specifies CASMAHNTEAFF.

This clone has more than one count but fewer than ten. The chain has TRBV6-5 and TRBJ2-1, with 11 bases that match TRBD2. Germline lookup yields CDR1 MNHEY and CDR2 SVGAGI. CDR3 size: 13 residues. Unmatched junction bases numbered 2, after V lost 9 bases and J lost 4 bases. This chain's CDR3 is CASGTSGYNEQFF. DNA for the CDR3: TGTGCCAGTGGGACTAGCGGATACAATGAGCAGTTCTTC.

The V gene is TRBV6-5, the J gene TRBJ2-5; 9 nucleotides line up with TRBD2. The CDR3 consists of 15 residues. V shed 7 bases and J 5 bases; nucleotides not matched to a gene: 11. CDR1 is MNHEY, CDR2 SVGAGI, per germline. The CDR3 bases are TGTGCCAGCACCCGGGCTAGCGGGGCGGCGGAGACCCAGTACTTC. Translating gives CASTRASGAAETQYF.

This clone has more than one count but fewer than ten. The J gene is TRBJ1-2, the V gene TRBV28; D is ambiguous. Germline lookup yields CDR1 MDHEN and CDR2 SYDVKM. The germline V and J ends were trimmed by 8 bases and 5 bases, with 24 bases remaining between them. There are 16 residues in the CDR3. The CDR3, as DNA: TGTGCCAGCCAAGAACTGGCCGCGTCTGACTCATATGGCTACACCTTC. As protein: CASQELAASDSYGYTF.

The chain uses TRBV6-6 and TRBJ2-7; possibly TRBD2 for D (6 bases). The CDR3 runs 14 residues. In germline, CDR1 is MNHNY, CDR2 SVGAGI (reference sequence). Between the trimmed V and J ends, which lost 4 bases and 7 bases, there was a span of 17 bases. The CDR3 region is CASSSGRQAGEQYF. CDR3 in DNA: TGTGCCAGCAGTTCCGGGCGCCAGGCGGGAGAGCAGTACTTC.

This clone was seen just once. The chain combines TRBV28 with TRBJ1-1, with D uncertain. V was cut by 6 bases and J by 5 bases, with 10 bases left in between. Germline CDR1 reads MDHEN; CDR2 reads SYDVKM. CDR3 length: 12 amino acids. The DNA for the CDR3 is TGTGCCAGCAGGGATTCGGGTACTGAAGCTTTCTTT. Protein: CASRDSGTEAFF. Full variable domain (missing parts from reference TRBV28 and TRBJ1-1): DVKVTQSSRYLVKRTGEKVFLECVQDMDHENMFWYRQDPGLGLRLIYFSYDVKMKEKGDIPEGYSVSREKKERFSLILESASTNQTSMYLCASRDSGTEAFFGQGTRLTVV.

The chain has TRBV5-1 and TRBJ1-2; possible D gene TRBD1, 5 bases. V was cut by 7 bases and J by 0 bases, with 10 bases left in between. The CDR3 has 13 amino acids. CDR1 is SGHRS and CDR2 is YFSETQ in the germline V gene. As DNA, the CDR3 is TGCGCCAGCTCCGGGGGGTCTAACTATGGCTACACCTTC. Amino acids: CASSGGSNYGYTF.

The chain recombines TRBV5-1 with TRBJ2-5, with D uncertain. V was clipped by 4 bases and J by 1 base, with 14 bases between them. The CDR3 sequence is 15 residues long. Germline CDR1 and CDR2: SGHRS and YFSETQ. The CDR3 DNA follows: TGCGCCAGCAGCCCATTGGGCCATACCCAAGAGACCCAGTACTTC. Translating it yields CASSPLGHTQETQYF.

This chain links TRBV5-4 with TRBJ1-1; 8 bases fit TRBD1. V was clipped by 1 base and J by 1 base; unmatched bases: 0. The CDR3 length is 14 residues. Germline V gene lookup returns CDR1 SGHNT and CDR2 YYREEE (reference sequence). CDR3 nucleotides: TGTGCCAGCAGCTTGACAGGGGGGAACACTGAAGCTTTCTTT. Amino acids: CASSLTGGNTEAFF.

This chain uses TRBV6-6 with TRBJ2-5, with D perhaps being TRBD1 or TRBD2 (5 bases each). Gene TRBJ2-7 matches the end of the DNA better, so the J call may be wrong. Germline V gene lookup returns CDR1 MNHNY and CDR2 SVGAGI (reference sequence). The CDR3 totals 12 residues. In DNA, the CDR3 is TGTGCCAGCGTATCATCTGGGGGCGAGCAGTACTTC. Its translation is CASVSSGGEQYF.

The rearrangement joins TRBV28 to TRBJ2-7; D is unclear. V was clipped by 4 bases and J by 5 bases, with 24 bases between them. The CDR3 contains 17 residues. Germline CDR1 MDHEN, CDR2 SYDVKM. The CDR3 DNA is TGTGCCAGCAGTTCGCCCCAGGCCCGCACACCTAATAACGAGCAGTACTTC. Its protein is CASSSPQARTPNNEQYF.

The CDR3: CASSQTGGELFF. CDR3 coding DNA: TGCGCCAGCAGCCAAACGGGTGGGGAGCTGTTTTTT. The chain links TRBV4-1 to TRBJ2-2; unclear D gene. This CDR3 is 12 amino acids long. V gave up 2 bases and J gave up 8 bases, with 6 bases separating them. The germline gives CDR1 MGHRA, CDR2 YSYEKL.

This chain links TRBV4-1 with TRBJ2-5, with D perhaps matching TRBD2 (5 bases). The CDR3 is made up of 14 amino acids. V was cut by 1 base and J by 5 bases, with 11 bases left in between. Germline values: CDR1 MGHRA, CDR2 YSYEKL. The CDR3 reads CASSQVPGLETQYF. The DNA of the CDR3 is TGCGCCAGCAGCCAAGTTCCCGGACTGGAGACCCAGTACTTC.

The chain couples TRBV29-1 to TRBJ1-1; possible D gene TRBD1, 5 bases. CDR1 SQVTM and CDR2 ANQGSEA come from the germline V gene. V lost 1 base and J lost 1, with 7 bases in between. CDR3 length: 13 amino acids. Here the CDR3 reads CSVEGQKNTEAFF. In nucleotides, the CDR3 is TGCAGCGTTGAAGGACAGAAGAACACTGAAGCTTTCTTT. Complete variable domain (other parts from reference TRBV29-1 and TRBJ1-1): SAVISQKPSRDICQRGTSLTIQCQVDSQVTMMFWYRQQPGQSLTLIATANQGSEATYESGFVIDKFPISRPNLTFSTLTVSNMSPEDSSIYLCSVEGQKNTEAFFGQGTRLTVV.

The gene calls are TRBV28 and TRBJ1-3, with TRBD1 matching 9 bases. This CDR3 is built from 19 residues. The V gene end was trimmed by 3 bases and the J gene end by 7 bases; junction bases not matched to a gene: 19. Per the germline V gene, CDR1 is MDHEN and CDR2 is SYDVKM. The CDR3 region is CASSFPTIIPGTGSNTIYF. As DNA, the CDR3 is TGTGCCAGCAGTTTCCCCACCATCATACCCGGGACAGGGTCCAACACCATATATTTT.

The J gene is TRBJ1-1, the V gene TRBV5-5; the match to TRBD1 covers 7 bases. The V gene end was trimmed by 4 bases and the J gene end by 5 bases; junction bases not matched to a gene: 8. Germline V gene lookup returns CDR1 SGHKS and CDR2 YYEKEE (reference sequence). The CDR3 consists of 14 residues. The CDR3 protein is CASSPRLDRTEAFF. The CDR3, as DNA: TGTGCCAGCAGCCCGAGACTGGACAGGACTGAAGCTTTCTTT.

V gene TRBV10-3 combines with J gene TRBJ2-5; tentative D call: TRBD2 (6 bases). The CDR3 contains 16 residues. With 4 bases removed from V and 3 bases from J, the gap between germline ends came to 18 bases. Germline loops: CDR1 ENHRY, CDR2 SYGVKD. This chain's CDR3 is CAISGGPAGYEETQYF. The CDR3 DNA sequence: TGTGCCATCAGTGGCGGTCCTGCGGGGTACGAAGAGACCCAGTACTTC.

This clone was recorded many times. The chain is built from TRBV19 and TRBJ1-3; no clear D gene. The CDR3 covers 15 residues. Germline loops: CDR1 LNHDA, CDR2 SQIVND (reference sequence). Trimming took 5 bases from V and 0 from J, leaving 11 bases between them. Here the CDR3 reads CASSDRGSSGNTIYF. The CDR3 DNA is TGTGCCAGTAGTGACCGCGGGAGCTCTGGAAACACCATATATTTT.

The chain uses TRBV30 and TRBJ2-1; 9 bases are shared with TRBD2. Germline assignment: CDR1 GTSNPN and CDR2 SVGIG (reference sequence). V trimming: 1 base; J trimming: 0 bases; junction bases outside the gene matches: 16. CDR3 length: 20 residues. The DNA for the CDR3 is TGTGCCTGGAGTGGACAAATTATAGCGTATAGCGGGAGCTCCTACAATGAGCAGTTCTTC. Translated: CAWSGQIIAYSGSSYNEQFF.

The rearrangement uses TRBV4-1 and TRBJ2-5, with TRBD2 as a possible D gene (5 bases). Trimming took off 4 bases at V and 1 base at J, with 13 bases between the two ends. The CDR3 length is 15 residues. The V gene's germline CDR1 is MGHRA and CDR2 YSYEKL. The CDR3 nucleotides read TGCGCCAGCAGCCCTCCGGACTCGTCCCAAGAGACCCAGTACTTC. It encodes CASSPPDSSQETQYF.

This clone was picked up a small number of times. The genes are TRBV11-3 and TRBJ2-5, with 10 bases fitting TRBD2. The CDR3 contains 17 residues. CDR1 is SGHNT, CDR2 YENEEA, per germline. The V segment lost 6 bases and the J segment 2 bases; nucleotides outside the gene matches: 12. The CDR3 coding sequence is TGTGCCAGCAGAAGGGGCGGTCTAGCGGGAGAGCAAGAGACCCAGTACTTC. The encoded protein is CASRRGGLAGEQETQYF.

This clone was counted a few times. CDR3 bases: TGTGCCAGTAGTCTAGGACAGACCCGCAATCAGCCCCAGCATTTT. Translating it yields CASSLGQTRNQPQHF. This sequence joins TRBV19 and TRBJ1-5; tentative D call: TRBD1 (6 bases). The V end was cut by 5 bases, the J end by 2 bases, with 13 bases between. This CDR3 has 15 amino acids. The germline gives CDR1 LNHDA, CDR2 SQIVND (reference sequence).

The chain has TRBV13 and TRBJ2-1; a weak D match, TRBD2 (5 bases). The CDR3 loop spans 15 amino acids. Germline assignment: CDR1 PRHDT and CDR2 FYEKMQ (reference sequence). Trimming shortened V by 5 bases and J by 1 base, and 12 bases separated the two germline ends. CDR3 DNA sequence: TGTGCCAGCAGCGAACGAAGAGGGTCCTACAATGAGCAGTTCTTC. This codes for CASSERRGSYNEQFF.

V usage is TRBV28 and J usage is TRBJ2-2; TRBD1 matches at 8 bases. CDR3 length: 15 amino acids. V was clipped by 3 bases and J by 8 bases; unmatched bases: 8. CDR1 MDHEN and CDR2 SYDVKM come from the germline V gene. CDR3 sequence (DNA): TGTGCCAGCAGTTTTATGGACAGGGTGACGGGGGAGCTGTTTTTT. This gives the protein CASSFMDRVTGELFF.

The chain uses TRBV5-1 and TRBJ2-5; 8 bases map to TRBD1. J gave up 2 bases and V 1 base, and 10 bases lay outside the gene matches. This CDR3 has 17 residues. In germline, CDR1 is SGHRS, CDR2 YFSETQ. The CDR3: CASSLLRAGGGQETQYF. CDR3 DNA: TGCGCCAGCAGCTTGTTGCGGGCAGGGGGCGGACAAGAGACCCAGTACTTC.

The chain links TRBV28 to TRBJ2-5; a weak D match, TRBD2 (7 bases). The germline V and J ends were trimmed by 6 bases and 4 bases, with 18 bases remaining between them. Germline V gene sequence: CDR1 MDHEN, CDR2 SYDVKM. The CDR3 totals 15 residues. The DNA of the CDR3 is TGTGCCAGCAGCCCTGCTGGGGGGGCCGGAGAGACCCAGTACTTC. Its protein is CASSPAGGAGETQYF.

The chain recombines TRBV7-9 with TRBJ2-3; 8 nucleotides agree with TRBD2. The J segment lost 5 bases and the V segment lost 5 bases, leaving 12 bases of the junction unmatched. Germline V CDR1 and CDR2: SEHNR, FQNEAQ (reference sequence). The CDR3 has 16 residues. The DNA for the CDR3 is TGTGCCAGCAGCCCCTTTGGGCGGGAGGTGGTAGATACGCAGTATTTT. Protein: CASSPFGREVVDTQYF.